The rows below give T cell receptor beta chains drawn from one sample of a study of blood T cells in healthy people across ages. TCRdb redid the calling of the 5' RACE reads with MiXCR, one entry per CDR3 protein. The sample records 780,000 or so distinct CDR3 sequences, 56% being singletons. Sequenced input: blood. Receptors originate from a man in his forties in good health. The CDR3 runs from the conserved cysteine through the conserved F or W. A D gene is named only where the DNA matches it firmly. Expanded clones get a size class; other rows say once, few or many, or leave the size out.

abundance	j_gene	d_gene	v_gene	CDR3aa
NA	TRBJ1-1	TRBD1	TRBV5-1	CASSLAGTGNTEAFF
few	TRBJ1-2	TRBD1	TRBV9	CASTYDRDYGYTF
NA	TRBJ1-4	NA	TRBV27	CASSPSQATLGTNEKLFF
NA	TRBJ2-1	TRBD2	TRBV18	CASSPLAGAVYNEQFF
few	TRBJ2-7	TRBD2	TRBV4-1	CASSQVGRTLSSYEQYF
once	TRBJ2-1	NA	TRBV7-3	CASSLTRSTGYNEQFF
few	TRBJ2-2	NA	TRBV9	CASSAANTGELFF
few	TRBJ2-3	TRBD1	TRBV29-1	CSVELTGTGGRGTDTQYF
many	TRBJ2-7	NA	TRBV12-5	CASALGGASYEQYF
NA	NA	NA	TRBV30	CAWSLDSRQETQYF
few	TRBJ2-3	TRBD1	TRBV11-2	CASSSVTGETQYF
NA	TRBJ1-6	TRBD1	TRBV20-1	CSAHSTGQTQVWRSPLHF
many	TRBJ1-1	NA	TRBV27	CASSLGGGDEAFF
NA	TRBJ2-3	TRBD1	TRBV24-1	CATSDLSQGGTDTQYF
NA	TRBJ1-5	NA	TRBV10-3	CAISQGMYSNQPQHF
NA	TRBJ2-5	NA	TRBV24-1	CATSVAGFRETQYF
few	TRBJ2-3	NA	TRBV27	CASSWTSLDTQYF
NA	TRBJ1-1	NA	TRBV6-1	CASRVDTGTFGAEAFF
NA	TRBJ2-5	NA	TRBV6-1	CASSDGDTQTQYF
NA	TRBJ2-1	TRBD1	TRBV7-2	CASSLAVGTGFYNEQFF
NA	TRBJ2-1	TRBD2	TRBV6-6	CASTHHRDGRGDEQFF
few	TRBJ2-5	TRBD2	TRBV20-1	CSARAGLAGAETQYF
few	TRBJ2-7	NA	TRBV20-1	CSAPGRGPSEQYF
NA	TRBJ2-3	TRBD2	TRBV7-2	CASSYRSGGSTDTQYF
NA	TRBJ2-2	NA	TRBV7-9	CASSFVFTGELFF
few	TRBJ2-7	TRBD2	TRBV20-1	CSAVSTSGTTYEQYF
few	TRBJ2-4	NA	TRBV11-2	CASSLEGFNLLAKNIQYF
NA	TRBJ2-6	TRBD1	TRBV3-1	CASSQDPGPGQCDSGANVLTF
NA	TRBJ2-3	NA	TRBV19	CASTAGLLAGKQYF
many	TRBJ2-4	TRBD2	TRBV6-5	CASSYTSGVFGLTKNIQYF